The subject of this entry is one T cell receptor beta chain. Libraries were prepared by immunoSEQ multiplex PCR; TCRdb keeps only in-frame clonotypes and omits some of them. The sample carries 60,000 to 80,000 clones, 80% to 95% recorded once. The sample originates from a study of technical replicates of blood from a handful of donors. J gave up 1 base and V 5 bases, and 16 bases lay outside the gene matches. CDR3 length: 20 residues. Looked up from germline, CDR1 is MNHEY and CDR2 is SMNVEV (reference sequence). This rearrangement joins TRBV27 to TRBJ2-5, with 13 bases identical to TRBD2. This TCR was recovered from a human donor in good health. Some clones in this sample may be carry-over from other donors' samples. The sample comprised PBMCs. The DNA for the CDR3 is TGTGCCAGCAGTCTAACTGGGGGACTAGCGGGATTGTGGGGCCAAGAGACCCAGTACTTC. Translated: CASSLTGGLAGLWGQETQYF.